Each of the 29 T cell receptor beta chains below was sequenced from the same sample in a study of blood T cell repertoires in COVID-19. Sequencing used immunoSEQ multiplex PCR; TCRdb keeps in-frame clones, though not all of them. The table shows some 160,000 clones, with 65% to 85% occurring only once. The sequenced material came from peripheral blood. These receptors were obtained from a man in his 70s with active or convalescent COVID-19.

This clone was recorded once. V gene TRBV6-5 combines with J gene TRBJ1-4; D may be TRBD1 (5 bases). Per the germline V gene, CDR1 is MNHEY and CDR2 is SVGAGI. This CDR3 has 15 residues. V dropped 0 bases and J dropped 7 bases, with 12 bases sitting between them. Here the CDR3 DNA reads TGTGCCAGCAGTTACTCGATTCAGGGAATTGAAAAACTGTTTTTT. Translation gives CASSYSIQGIEKLFF.

V usage is TRBV19 and J usage is TRBJ1-3; the match to TRBD1 covers 7 bases. CDR3 length: 17 amino acids. Germline trimming cut 3 bases from V and 0 bases from J; bases unmatched to any gene: 8. Germline CDR1 and CDR2: LNHDA and SQIVND (reference sequence). The CDR3 DNA reads TGTGCCAGTAGTATCCCGGACAGGTTAATCTCTGGAAACACCATATATTTT. This sequence encodes CASSIPDRLISGNTIYF. Combining the CDR3 with reference TRBV19 and TRBJ1-3 gives the whole variable domain DGGITQSPKYLFRKEGQNVTLSCEQNLNHDAMYWYRQDPGQGLRLIYYSQIVNDFQKGDIAEGYSVSREKKESFPLTVTSAQKNPTAFYLCASSIPDRLISGNTIYFGEGSWLTVV.

CDR3 sequence reads: CASSSPGTARNTGELFF. CDR3 nucleotides: TGTGCCAGCAGTTCCCCCGGGACAGCCCGAAACACCGGGGAGCTGTTTTTT. The chain combines TRBV27 with TRBJ2-2, with 7 bases matching TRBD1. V lost 4 bases and J lost 2; bases outside the gene matches: 10. The CDR3 is 17 residues long. Germline V gene sequence: CDR1 MNHEY, CDR2 SMNVEV (reference sequence).

The V call is TRBV5-1, the J call TRBJ1-4; D unclear. V was clipped by 2 bases and J by 7 bases, with 15 bases between them. Germline V gene lookup returns CDR1 SGHRS and CDR2 YFSETQ. CDR3 size: 15 residues. Here the CDR3 DNA reads TGCGCCAGCAGCTTACGGCCCGGACTAGTTGAAAAACTGTTTTTT. Residues: CASSLRPGLVEKLFF.

This chain connects TRBV5-1 to TRBJ1-2; 8 nucleotides match TRBD1. The CDR3 runs to 13 residues. V shed 3 bases, J shed 7 bases, and the junction held 5 bases outside the gene matches. CDR1 and CDR2 from the germline V gene are SGHRS and YFSETQ. The DNA for the CDR3 is TGCGCCAGCAGCTCGGACAGGGTGGGTGGCTACACCTTC. This encodes CASSSDRVGGYTF. Drawing the rest from reference TRBV5-1 and TRBJ1-2, the complete variable domain is KAGVTQTPRYLIKTRGQQVTLSCSPISGHRSVSWYQQTPGQGLQFLFEYFSETQRNKGNFPGRFSGRQFSNSRSEMNVSTLELGDSALYLCASSSDRVGGYTFGSGTRLTVV.

The J gene is TRBJ2-3, the V gene TRBV18; 9 nucleotides agree with TRBD1. The V gene end was trimmed by 4 bases and the J gene end by 8 bases; junction bases not matched to a gene: 22. CDR1 is KGHSH and CDR2 is LQKENI in the germline V gene. The CDR3 is made up of 19 amino acids. The CDR3 nucleotides read TGTGCCAGCTCACTGATCTATCGTACCAGGACAGGGGAGCGAGGTACGCAGTATTTT. It yields the protein CASSLIYRTRTGERGTQYF.

This sequence joins TRBV7-2 and TRBJ2-5, with 7 nucleotides matching TRBD1. The CDR3 has 13 residues. CDR1 and CDR2 from the germline V gene are SGHTA and FQGNSA. J lost 5 bases, V lost 6 bases, and 6 bases had no gene match. The CDR3 reads CASRLTGLETQYF. CDR3 in DNA: TGTGCCAGCAGACTGACAGGGTTGGAGACCCAGTACTTC.

J is TRBJ1-1 and V is TRBV10-2; weak D call: TRBD1 (5 bases). CDR3 length: 15 amino acids. In germline, CDR1 is WSHSY, CDR2 SAAADI. Trimming shortened V by 5 bases and J by 0 bases, and 13 bases separated the two germline ends. The CDR3 loop reads CASSPLGGVNTEAFF. The CDR3 DNA reads as TGCGCCAGCAGTCCCCTTGGAGGGGTGAACACTGAAGCTTTCTTT.

The V gene is TRBV9, the J gene TRBJ2-3, with a possible D match to TRBD1 (5 bases). The ends were cut back, 4 bases at V and 6 bases at J, with 18 bases in the middle. The CDR3 has 15 amino acids. CDR1 is SGDLS, CDR2 YYNGEE, per germline. CDR3 coding DNA: TGTGCCAGCAGCCCGGCAGGGTTGACGGCCGATACGCAGTATTTT. Translation gives CASSPAGLTADTQYF.

The chain employs TRBV27 and TRBJ2-3; 7 bases fit TRBD2. Germline V lookup: CDR1 MNHEY, CDR2 SMNVEV (reference sequence). The J segment lost 2 bases and the V segment lost 5 bases, leaving 7 bases of the junction unmatched. CDR3 length equals 15 residues. The CDR3 DNA reads as TGTGCCAGCAGTGAAACCTGGGACTACACAGATACGCAGTATTTT. Amino acid sequence: CASSETWDYTDTQYF.

The chain employs TRBV2 and TRBJ1-2; D gene uncertain. Deletions cut 7 bases from V and 2 bases from J, with 11 bases between. The CDR3 consists of 13 residues. Germline V gene lookup returns CDR1 SNHLY and CDR2 FYNNEI. The CDR3 loop reads CASTRQENYGYTF. The CDR3 region has the DNA TGTGCCAGCACCAGACAAGAGAACTATGGCTACACCTTC.

This clone was seen once. This chain connects TRBV19 to TRBJ2-7, with 10 bases lining up with TRBD1. The CDR3 covers 14 residues. The junction had 6 bases not matched to a gene; V was cut back by 5 bases and J by 5 bases. Germline CDR1 reads LNHDA; CDR2 reads SQIVND (reference sequence). The CDR3 region is CASSVRDRGDEQYF. The CDR3 nucleotides read TGTGCCAGTAGTGTCCGGGACAGGGGAGACGAGCAGTACTTC.

This clone was recorded only once. V is TRBV11-2 and J is TRBJ1-1; TRBD1 matches at 7 bases. The V segment lost 5 bases and the J segment 13 bases; nucleotides outside the gene matches: 7. The CDR3 has 11 amino acids. Germline-derived CDR1 and CDR2 are SGHAT and FQNNGV. The DNA for the CDR3 is TGTGCCAGCAGCAAGAGGGGGCAGGTTTTCTTT. Translation: CASSKRGQVFF.

The rearrangement joins TRBV7-9 to TRBJ2-1, with D possibly matching TRBD2 (5 bases). Germline V gives CDR1 SEHNR, CDR2 FQNEAQ (reference sequence). Trimming pared 8 bases from V and 8 bases from J, leaving 7 bases between. This CDR3 contains 10 residues. This CDR3 reads CASVRDEQFF. Here the CDR3 DNA reads TGTGCCAGCGTGAGGGATGAGCAGTTCTTC.

This rearrangement joins TRBV11-3 to TRBJ2-2; D is unresolved. Trimming removed 1 base at V and 6 bases at J, with 18 bases between. Germline V gene data show CDR1 as SGHNT and CDR2 as YENEEA. The CDR3 extends over 17 amino acids. CDR3 sequence reads: CASSLGLSDFSPGELFF. The CDR3 region has the DNA TGTGCCAGCAGCTTAGGTCTGAGCGACTTCTCCCCCGGGGAGCTGTTTTTT.

The chain employs TRBV11-2 and TRBJ2-2, with D uncertain. V lost 3 bases and J lost 3, with 14 bases in between. CDR1 SGHAT and CDR2 FQNNGV come from the germline V gene. The CDR3 spans 16 residues. CDR3: CASSLTTRLDTGELFF. The DNA of the CDR3 is TGTGCCAGCAGCTTGACAACCCGATTGGACACCGGGGAGCTGTTTTTT. Filled out from reference TRBV11-2 and TRBJ2-2, the complete variable domain reads EAGVAQSPRYKIIEKRQSVAFWCNPISGHATLYWYQQILGQGPKLLIQFQNNGVVDDSQLPKDRFSAERLKGVDSTLKIQPAKLEDSAVYLCASSLTTRLDTGELFFGEGSRLTVL.

This chain links TRBV15 with TRBJ1-2; maybe TRBD1 (5 bases). The CDR3 covers 13 residues. Trimming cost V 5 bases and J 4 bases, with 11 bases left between them. Germline loops: CDR1 LNHNV, CDR2 YYDKDF (reference sequence). This CDR3 is CATSRGVGYGYTF. The CDR3 DNA follows: TGTGCCACCAGCCGGGGGGTAGGCTATGGCTACACCTTC.

The chain couples TRBV27 to TRBJ1-5, with D possibly TRBD1 on 5 matching bases. CDR3 length: 15 amino acids. Per germline, CDR1 MNHEY and CDR2 SMNVEV (reference sequence). With 4 bases removed from V and 0 bases from J, the gap between germline ends came to 10 bases. CDR3 in DNA: TGTGCCAGCAGTTCGGGGGGAGATAGCAATCAGCCCCAGCATTTT. Amino acids: CASSSGGDSNQPQHF.

V and J are TRBV18 and TRBJ1-5; 12 nucleotides align to TRBD1. Looked up from germline, CDR1 is KGHSH and CDR2 is LQKENI. The CDR3 runs to 19 residues. V was pared by 3 bases and J by 0 bases, with 9 bases of the junction left unmatched. The CDR3 loop reads CASSPKRDRGPDSNQPQHF. CDR3 bases: TGTGCCAGCTCACCCAAGAGGGACAGGGGGCCCGATAGCAATCAGCCCCAGCATTTT.

The CDR3 here is CASSPTSIQETQYF. The CDR3 DNA reads TGTGCCAGCAGCCCGACTAGTATACAAGAGACCCAGTACTTC. The chain recombines TRBV7-9 with TRBJ2-5; D possibly corresponds to TRBD2 (6 bases). CDR1 is SEHNR and CDR2 is FQNEAQ in the germline V gene (reference sequence). V was cut by 5 bases and J by 2 bases, with 12 bases left in between. CDR3 length: 14 amino acids. Based on the CDR3 plus reference TRBV7-9 and TRBJ2-5, the full variable domain is DTGVSQNPRHKITKRGQNVTFRCDPISEHNRLYWYRQTLGQGPEFLTYFQNEAQLEKSRLLSDRFSAERPKGSFSTLEIQRTEQGDSAMYLCASSPTSIQETQYFGPGTRLLVL.

The gene calls are TRBV27 and TRBJ2-5; 14 nucleotides align to TRBD2. Trimming took 8 bases from V and 0 from J; bases not matched to a gene: 8. This CDR3 has 17 amino acids. Germline assignment: CDR1 MNHEY and CDR2 SMNVEV (reference sequence). The CDR3 sequence is CASSRTSGGRYQETQYF. The CDR3 DNA is TGTGCCAGCTCCCGGACTAGCGGGGGGCGGTACCAAGAGACCCAGTACTTC.

The chain has TRBV7-9 and TRBJ1-2; tentative D call: TRBD1 (5 bases). This CDR3 comprises 16 residues. V lost 4 bases and J lost 3, with 18 bases in between. The germline gives CDR1 SEHNR, CDR2 FQNEAQ (reference sequence). For the CDR3, the DNA is TGTGCCAGCAGCTCAGGGCGGGGAGGCGAAGACTATGGCTACACCTTC. Amino acid sequence: CASSSGRGGEDYGYTF.

The V and J genes are TRBV5-5 and TRBJ2-1; 7 bases are shared with TRBD2. V shed 4 bases, J shed 6 bases, and the junction held 10 bases outside the gene matches. Germline values: CDR1 SGHKS, CDR2 YYEKEE (reference sequence). The CDR3 runs to 15 residues. CDR3 protein: CASSTALAVGNEQFF. CDR3 nucleotide sequence: TGTGCCAGCAGCACAGCGCTAGCGGTCGGCAATGAGCAGTTCTTC.

The V call is TRBV6-2 or TRBV6-3, the J call TRBJ2-3; weak D call: TRBD2 (6 bases). Looked up from germline, CDR1 is MNHEY and CDR2 is SVGEGT. The CDR3 is 17 amino acids. Trimming stripped 6 bases from V and 0 bases from J, with 19 bases between. CDR3 in DNA: TGTGCCAGCAGCCCCCGGGCGGGATTAAGTAGCACAGATACGCAGTATTTT. It specifies CASSPRAGLSSTDTQYF.

The chain employs TRBV5-1 and TRBJ2-2; 7 nucleotides line up with TRBD1. Trimming took 0 bases from V and 3 from J; bases not matched to a gene: 5. The length of the CDR3 is 16 residues. CDR1 SGHRS and CDR2 YFSETQ come from the germline V gene. Written as DNA, the CDR3 is TGCGCCAGCAGCTTGGAAAGGGGGCCGGACACCGGGGAGCTGTTTTTT. Its protein is CASSLERGPDTGELFF.

This chain links TRBV12-3 or TRBV12-4 with TRBJ1-1; tentatively, D is TRBD1 (6 bases). Trimming left V 5 bases short and J 8 bases short, with 15 bases between. The CDR3 covers 13 residues. The CDR3 DNA reads TGTGCCAGCAGTCATTGGACAGAGCAAGAAGCTTTCTTT. This sequence encodes CASSHWTEQEAFF.

This clone occurred once. The V and J genes are TRBV5-1 and TRBJ2-5, with 7 nucleotides matching TRBD1. The CDR3 contains 15 residues. Per germline, CDR1 SGHRS and CDR2 YFSETQ. Losses at the gene ends were 4 bases for V and 2 bases for J; bases not matched to a gene: 8. The CDR3 bases are TGCGCCAGCAGCCGACAGGGACCGCCACAAGAGACCCAGTACTTC. This gives the protein CASSRQGPPQETQYF.

This sequence joins TRBV6-5 and TRBJ2-3, with D perhaps TRBD2 (6 bases). Germline-derived CDR1 and CDR2 are MNHEY and SVGAGI. The CDR3 is made up of 16 amino acids. Trimming took off 1 base at V and 2 bases at J, with 13 bases between the two ends. The CDR3: CASSYYSGSPTDTQYF. The CDR3 DNA reads as TGTGCCAGCAGTTACTATTCCGGGAGTCCCACAGATACGCAGTATTTT.

Written as DNA, the CDR3 is TGTGCCAGCAGCCTTGAGGACAGGTTCGGTGGCTACACCTTC. Its protein is CASSLEDRFGGYTF. The chain is built from TRBV7-2 and TRBJ1-2, with 7 bases that match TRBD1. Germline CDR1 and CDR2: SGHTA and FQGNSA. V trimming: 5 bases; J trimming: 7 bases; junction bases outside the gene matches: 10. The CDR3 contains 14 residues.